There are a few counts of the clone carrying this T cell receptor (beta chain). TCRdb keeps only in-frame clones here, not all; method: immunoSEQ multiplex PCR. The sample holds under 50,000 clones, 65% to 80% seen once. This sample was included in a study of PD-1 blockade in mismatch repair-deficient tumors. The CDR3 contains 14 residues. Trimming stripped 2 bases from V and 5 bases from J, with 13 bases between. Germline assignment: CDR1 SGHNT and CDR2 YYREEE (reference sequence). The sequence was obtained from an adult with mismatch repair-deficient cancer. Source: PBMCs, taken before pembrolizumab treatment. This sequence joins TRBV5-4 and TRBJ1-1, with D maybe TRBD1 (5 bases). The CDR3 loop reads CASSFGGGKTEAFF. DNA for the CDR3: TGTGCCAGCAGCTTTGGGGGTGGAAAAACTGAAGCTTTCTTT.